This T cell receptor beta chain is drawn from a study of cytomegalovirus exposure and HLA in healthy donors. As for the study in general: As released early, the data held roughly 85 million unique TCRs from HLA-typed donors. General study results and limits: Presence/absence analyses rested on an assumption that sequencing depth was roughly uniform across donors. An analysis was carried out later, and it reportedly showed fewer N-insertions in an Asian-associated ancestry cluster than the roughly 700-donor mean.

Healthy bone marrow donors supplied every sample. For this clone: Antigen specificity is unknown.

This CDR3 has 13 residues. CDR1 is SGHKS and CDR2 is YYEKEE in the germline V gene (reference sequence). The V gene lost 0 bases and the J gene lost 4 bases, with 7 bases spanning the gap. 13 Jbeta primers and 60 Vbeta primers were used for the PCR. The assay was immunoSEQ multiplex PCR, and TCRdb's table has in-frame clones only and misses some. This sample yields some 180,000 clones, of which approximately 80% are seen a single time; roughly 3.6% belongs to the top ten. This chain uses TRBV5-5 with TRBJ1-1; no definite D call. Sequences were obtained from PBMCs. The origin of this receptor is a man aged 40-49 years in good health and CMV-seropositive. The CDR3 bases are TGTGCCAGCAGCTTGGGAGGCTTCACTGAAGCTTTCTTT. Its translation: CASSLGGFTEAFF.